Sequencing of this TCR beta chain was carried out in a study of tumor-infiltrating lymphocytes in oesophageal squamous cell carcinoma (dated by TCRdb to about 2016). Library preparation employed PCR. The sample was run on an Illumina HiSeq 1500. TCRdb reprocessing: public reads trimmed at Q25 with fastp, clones called with MiXCR, in-frame beta chains kept. Rows are combined by CDR3 protein, so each entry shows the most common genes and DNA. The sample contains approximately 10,000 distinct CDR3 sequences, roughly half of them found a single time. Together, the top ten hold roughly 19% of the sample. Trimming at the junction amounts to 0 bases on V and 0 bases on J, and the germline ends lie 3 bases apart. Taken from the germline V gene (reference sequence), the CDR1 and CDR2 loops are MNHEY and SMNVEV. Including the terminal cysteine and phenylalanine, the CDR3 comprises 15 residues. The CDR3 DNA has 45 bases and is translated from base 1.

This clonotype was recorded at least ten times. Its antigen remains unidentified. Per-base quality was not reported, and no clone a single base away is much larger than it. The chain is assembled from TRBV27 and TRBJ2-6, with the D gene not clear enough to name. What was sequenced was esophageal tumor tissue. The clonotype comes from a female donor with esophageal squamous cell carcinoma. For the CDR3, the sequence is CASSLSASGANVLTF. The DNA reads TGTGCCAGCAGTTTATCGGCCTCTGGGGCCAACGTCCTGACTTTC.